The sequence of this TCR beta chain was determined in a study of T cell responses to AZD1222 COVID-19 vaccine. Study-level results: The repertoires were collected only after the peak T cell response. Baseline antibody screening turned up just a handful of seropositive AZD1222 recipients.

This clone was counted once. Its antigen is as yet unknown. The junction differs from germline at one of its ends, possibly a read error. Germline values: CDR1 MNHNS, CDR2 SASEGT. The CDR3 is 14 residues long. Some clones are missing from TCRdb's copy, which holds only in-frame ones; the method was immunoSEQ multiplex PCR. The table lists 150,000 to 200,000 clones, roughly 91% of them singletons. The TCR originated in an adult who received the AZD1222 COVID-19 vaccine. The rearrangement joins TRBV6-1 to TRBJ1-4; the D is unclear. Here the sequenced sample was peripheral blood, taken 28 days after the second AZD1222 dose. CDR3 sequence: CASREEATNEKLFF. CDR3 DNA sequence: TGTGCCAGCAGAGAAGAAGCAACTAATGAAAAACTGTTTTTT.